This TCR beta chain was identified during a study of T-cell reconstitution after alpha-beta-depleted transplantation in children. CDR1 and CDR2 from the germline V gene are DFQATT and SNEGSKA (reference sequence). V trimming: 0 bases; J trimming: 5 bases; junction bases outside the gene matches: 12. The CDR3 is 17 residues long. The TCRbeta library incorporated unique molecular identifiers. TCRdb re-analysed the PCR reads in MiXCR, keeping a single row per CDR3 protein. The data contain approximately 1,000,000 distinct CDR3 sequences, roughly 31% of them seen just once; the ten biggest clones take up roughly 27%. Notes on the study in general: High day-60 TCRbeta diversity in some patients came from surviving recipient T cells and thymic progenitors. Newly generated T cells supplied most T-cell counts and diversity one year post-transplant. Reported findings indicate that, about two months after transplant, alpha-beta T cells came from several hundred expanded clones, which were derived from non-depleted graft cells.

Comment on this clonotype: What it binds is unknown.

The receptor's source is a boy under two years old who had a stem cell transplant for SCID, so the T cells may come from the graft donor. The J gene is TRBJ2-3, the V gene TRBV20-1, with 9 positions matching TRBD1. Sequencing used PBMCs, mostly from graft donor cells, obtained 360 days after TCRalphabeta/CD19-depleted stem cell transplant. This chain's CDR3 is CSARDPGEDRGGDTQYF. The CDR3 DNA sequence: TGCAGTGCTAGAGATCCGGGAGAGGACAGGGGAGGAGATACGCAGTATTTT.